The 29 T cell receptor beta chains reported below all come from one sample, sequenced in a study of blood T cell repertoires in COVID-19. The data were produced by immunoSEQ multiplex PCR, yet TCRdb's version contains in-frame clones alone and is incomplete. The sample contains hundreds of thousands of clones, around 89% of which appear only once. Sequencing input: peripheral blood. The receptors originated from a woman between 35 and 50 years old who had recovered from COVID-19.

This chain connects TRBV2 to TRBJ1-2, with 8 bases aligning to TRBD1. CDR3 length: 13 amino acids. Germline V gene lookup returns CDR1 SNHLY and CDR2 FYNNEI. The trim removed 7 bases at V and 12 bases at J, leaving 13 bases unmatched. The CDR3 here is CASNQPPDRVNTF. The CDR3 DNA reads as TGTGCCAGCAACCAACCACCGGACAGGGTAAACACCTTC. The full variable domain, completed using reference TRBV2 and TRBJ1-2, is EPEVTQTPSHQVTQMGQEVILRCVPISNHLYFYWYRQILGQKVEFLVSFYNNEISEKSEIFDDQFSVERPDGSNFTLKIRSTKLEDSAMYFCASNQPPDRVNTFGSGTRLTVV.

This chain connects TRBV7-9 to TRBJ1-2; the match to TRBD1 covers 10 bases. The CDR3 runs to 17 residues. The germline V gene encodes CDR1 SEHNR and CDR2 FQNEAQ (reference sequence). With V trimmed by 4 bases and J by 4 bases, 12 bases remained unmatched. CDR3 protein: CASSSQYWTGGTYGYTF. The CDR3 region has the DNA TGTGCCAGCAGCTCACAATACTGGACAGGGGGGACCTATGGCTACACCTTC.

This chain connects TRBV7-2 to TRBJ2-3, with a possible D match to TRBD2 (5 bases). This CDR3 comprises 14 residues. Trimming took 5 bases from V and 6 from J, leaving 15 bases between them. CDR1 and CDR2 (germline): SGHTA, FQGNSA. This chain's CDR3 is CASSPGGWADTQYF. For the CDR3, the DNA is TGTGCCAGCAGCCCCGGCGGGTGGGCGGATACGCAGTATTTT.

Only one count was recorded for this clone. The rearrangement links TRBV18 to TRBJ2-7; 8 bases match TRBD1. The J segment lost 2 bases and the V segment lost 6 bases, leaving 9 bases of the junction unmatched. This CDR3 is built from 15 residues. CDR1 is KGHSH, CDR2 LQKENI, per germline. This CDR3 reads CASSPQGAPPYEQYF. The CDR3 nucleotides are TGTGCCAGCTCGCCGCAGGGGGCCCCACCCTACGAGCAGTACTTC.

The chain has TRBV9 and TRBJ2-1, with a possible D match to TRBD2 (6 bases). Trimming cost V 3 bases and J 0 bases, with 10 bases left between them. CDR1 is SGDLS and CDR2 is YYNGEE in the germline V gene. The CDR3 is 15 residues long. CDR3 protein: CASSASGPSYNEQFF. DNA of the CDR3: TGTGCCAGCAGCGCAAGCGGGCCCTCCTACAATGAGCAGTTCTTC.

The chain uses TRBV6-6 and TRBJ1-4; TRBD1 is a possible D gene (6 bases). The germline CDR1 and CDR2 sequences are MNHNY and SVGAGI (reference sequence). The CDR3 extends over 14 amino acids. Trimming left V 8 bases short and J 7 bases short, with 17 bases between. This CDR3 is CASAGGTDGEKLFF. Written as DNA, the CDR3 is TGTGCCAGCGCGGGGGGCACGGACGGTGAAAAACTGTTTTTT.

The rearrangement uses TRBV5-1 and TRBJ2-7, with D possibly being TRBD2 (5 bases). V was pared by 4 bases and J by 6 bases, with 8 bases between. Germline loops: CDR1 SGHRS, CDR2 YFSETQ. This CDR3 has 11 amino acids. The CDR3: CASSDRGEQYF. Written as DNA, the CDR3 is TGCGCCAGCAGCGACCGGGGCGAGCAGTACTTC.

The chain employs TRBV28 and TRBJ2-7; 7 bases agree with TRBD1. Germline V CDR1 and CDR2: MDHEN, SYDVKM. CDR3 size: 14 residues. The V and J ends lost 5 bases and 8 bases, in that order; junction bases with no gene match: 12. The CDR3 coding sequence is TGTGCCAGCAGTCTAAATACAAAGGGGGCTAAGCAGTACTTC. This encodes CASSLNTKGAKQYF.

DNA for the CDR3: TGTGCCTGGACCAAAGGGACTAGCTCCTACGAGCAGTACTTC. Translated, it gives CAWTKGTSSYEQYF. This chain uses TRBV30 with TRBJ2-7; TRBD2 aligns across 8 bases. The CDR3 runs 14 residues. Germline trimming cut 4 bases from V and 0 bases from J; bases unmatched to any gene: 5. Per the germline V gene, CDR1 is GTSNPN and CDR2 is SVGIG (reference sequence).

This clone has a single count. The chain links TRBV9 to TRBJ2-7; D uncertain. The length of the CDR3 is 14 residues. Germline assignment: CDR1 SGDLS and CDR2 YYNGEE. Trimming shortened V by 0 bases and J by 1 base, and 8 bases separated the two germline ends. The CDR3 reads CASSVGPGSYEQYF. The CDR3, as DNA: TGTGCCAGCAGCGTAGGGCCAGGATCCTACGAGCAGTACTTC.

The chain carries TRBV5-1 and TRBJ2-7; 7 positions agree with TRBD2. J lost 3 bases, V lost 4 bases, and 10 bases had no gene match. Germline values: CDR1 SGHRS, CDR2 YFSETQ. The CDR3 contains 15 residues. The CDR3 DNA reads TGCGCCAGCAGCCTCCGACTAGCTTCCCACTACGAGCAGTACTTC. Translation: CASSLRLASHYEQYF.

CDR3 sequence reads: CASSTTGVGNTEAFF. CDR3 DNA sequence: TGTGCCAGCAGCACAACAGGGGTGGGGAACACTGAAGCTTTCTTT. The genes are TRBV13 and TRBJ1-1; 7 bases are a match to TRBD1. In germline, CDR1 is PRHDT, CDR2 FYEKMQ (reference sequence). The CDR3 runs to 15 residues. The J segment lost 1 base and the V segment lost 5 bases, leaving 7 bases of the junction unmatched.

This chain connects TRBV30 to TRBJ2-5; the D is unclear. The CDR3 is made up of 11 amino acids. CDR1 is GTSNPN, CDR2 SVGIG, per germline (reference sequence). V lost 3 bases, J lost 3 bases, and 5 bases lay in between. The CDR3 sequence: CAWRVEETQYF. CDR3 DNA sequence: TGTGCCTGGAGGGTAGAAGAGACCCAGTACTTC.

This clone was counted a single time. The gene calls are TRBV5-6 and TRBJ2-1; 7 nucleotides agree with TRBD1. The germline V gene encodes CDR1 SGHDT and CDR2 YYEEEE. V shed 1 base and J 8 bases; nucleotides not matched to a gene: 6. This CDR3 is built from 14 residues. The CDR3 DNA sequence: TGTGCCAGCAGCTTGTCGGGACAGTGGCATGAGCAGTTCTTC. It translates to CASSLSGQWHEQFF.

This chain links TRBV9 with TRBJ2-2, with TRBD1 as a possible D gene (5 bases). This CDR3 is 15 amino acids long. Germline V gene sequence: CDR1 SGDLS, CDR2 YYNGEE. Trimming removed 0 bases at V and 1 base at J, with 7 bases between. This CDR3 is CASSVGDRNTGELFF. The CDR3 DNA reads TGTGCCAGCAGCGTAGGCGACAGGAACACCGGGGAGCTGTTTTTT.

The chain's CDR3 is CAWGPGPGGRNSYEQYF. In DNA form, the CDR3 reads TGTGCCTGGGGGCCGGGCCCGGGCGGGAGGAACTCCTACGAGCAGTACTTC. This chain connects TRBV30 to TRBJ2-7; 8 bases match TRBD2. Trimming cost V 5 bases and J 0 bases; bases outside gene matches: 15. Germline V gives CDR1 GTSNPN, CDR2 SVGIG (reference sequence). The CDR3 contains 17 residues.

The CDR3 here is CASSRGETYSYEQYV. CDR3 in DNA: TGCGCCAGCAGTCGGGGGGAGACGTACTCCTACGAGCAGTACGTC. This chain links TRBV23-1 with TRBJ2-7; TRBD2 might be the D (6 bases). TRBV23-1 counts as an open reading frame of uncertain function. The CDR3 runs 15 residues. Trimming removed 4 bases from V and 0 bases from J, with 13 bases in between.

The J gene is TRBJ1-3, the V gene TRBV14, with D tentatively TRBD1 (5 bases). CDR1 and CDR2 (germline): SGHDN, FVKESK. The V end was cut by 1 base, the J end by 2 bases, with 9 bases between. The CDR3 sequence is 15 residues long. The CDR3 loop is CASSQVLGAGNTIYF. CDR3 DNA sequence: TGTGCCAGCAGCCAAGTGTTAGGGGCTGGAAACACCATATATTTT.

V usage is TRBV19 and J usage is TRBJ1-2, with no clear D. CDR3 length equals 10 residues. Germline assignment: CDR1 LNHDA and CDR2 SQIVND (reference sequence). V was trimmed by 8 bases and J by 7 bases, leaving 8 bases between them. The CDR3 DNA follows: TGTGCCAGTTGGAGCGGTGGCTACACCTTC. Translating gives CASWSGGYTF.

The chain combines TRBV6-5 with TRBJ1-4; 8 bases match TRBD1. The CDR3 loop spans 15 amino acids. With V trimmed by 6 bases and J by 14 bases, 17 bases remained unmatched. Germline lookup yields CDR1 MNHEY and CDR2 SVGAGI. The DNA for the CDR3 is TGTGCCAGCAGCCCGACAGGGGAAGCCAAGAGGGACCTGTTTTTT. Amino acid sequence: CASSPTGEAKRDLFF.

In this sample, this clone turned up once. CDR3 DNA sequence: TGTGCCAGCAGCCCAAGGGGAGGGCACGAGCAGTACTTC. It encodes CASSPRGGHEQYF. The chain recombines TRBV7-2 with TRBJ2-7, with 7 bases aligning to TRBD2. J was trimmed by 5 bases and V by 5 bases; bases with no gene match: 6. The CDR3 is 13 amino acids. Germline CDR1 reads SGHTA; CDR2 reads FQGNSA.

The table lists this clone with a count of one. V gene TRBV5-1 combines with J gene TRBJ2-7, with 8 bases that match TRBD1. The CDR3 is made up of 13 amino acids. Germline V lookup: CDR1 SGHRS, CDR2 YFSETQ. J gave up 7 bases and V 2 bases, and 5 bases lay outside the gene matches. The CDR3 protein is CASSLATGGEQYF. DNA for the CDR3: TGCGCCAGCAGCTTAGCAACAGGGGGTGAGCAGTACTTC. The variable domain in full, with the rest retrieved from reference TRBV5-1 and TRBJ2-7, is KAGVTQTPRYLIKTRGQQVTLSCSPISGHRSVSWYQQTPGQGLQFLFEYFSETQRNKGNFPGRFSGRQFSNSRSEMNVSTLELGDSALYLCASSLATGGEQYFGPGTRLTVT.

This chain joins TRBV28 and TRBJ1-1; D is possibly TRBD1 (5 bases). CDR1 is MDHEN and CDR2 is SYDVKM in the germline V gene. With 2 bases removed from V and 1 base from J, the gap between germline ends came to 11 bases. CDR3 length equals 15 residues. The CDR3 bases are TGTGCCAGCAGTTTACCCGACGGGGGGAACACTGAAGCTTTCTTT. It translates to CASSLPDGGNTEAFF.

As to this clone: Other DNA sequences in the same sample also yield this CDR3. The chain recombines TRBV27 with TRBJ1-1; D gene unclear. The CDR3 runs to 12 residues. V gave up 6 bases and J gave up 7 bases, with 12 bases separating them. CDR1 is MNHEY, CDR2 SMNVEV, per germline (reference sequence). The CDR3: CASSPRVGEAFF. The CDR3 DNA reads TGTGCCAGCAGCCCCCGGGTGGGTGAAGCTTTCTTT.

The chain couples TRBV2 to TRBJ1-1; D unresolved. The V and J ends lost 10 bases and 4 bases respectively, with 10 bases between them. The CDR3 length is 11 residues. Germline V gene data show CDR1 as SNHLY and CDR2 as FYNNEI. Written as DNA, the CDR3 is TGTGCCACCCGGCGGGGCACTGAAGCTTTCTTT. Protein: CATRRGTEAFF. Supplemented by reference TRBV2 and TRBJ1-1, the full variable domain reads EPEVTQTPSHQVTQMGQEVILRCVPISNHLYFYWYRQILGQKVEFLVSFYNNEISEKSEIFDDQFSVERPDGSNFTLKIRSTKLEDSAMYFCATRRGTEAFFGQGTRLTVV.

The V gene is TRBV6-2 or TRBV6-3, the J gene TRBJ2-7, with 12 bases lining up with TRBD1. V gave up 6 bases and J gave up 7 bases; unmatched junction bases: 13. The length of the CDR3 is 16 residues. Germline loops: CDR1 MNHEY, CDR2 SVGEGT. The CDR3 spells CASSRLVRDRGPEQYF. CDR3 DNA: TGTGCCAGCAGCAGACTCGTTCGGGACAGGGGGCCGGAGCAGTACTTC.

This clone has just one count. The chain couples TRBV6-2 or TRBV6-3 to TRBJ1-5; tentative D call: TRBD1 (5 bases). Germline V gene data show CDR1 as MNHEY and CDR2 as SVGEGT. V dropped 6 bases and J dropped 7 bases, with 13 bases sitting between them. The CDR3 consists of 13 residues. The CDR3 bases are TGTGCCAGCAGCCCGGGGCTGAGACAGCCCCAGCATTTT. This encodes CASSPGLRQPQHF.

V usage is TRBV14 and J usage is TRBJ2-2, with D tentatively TRBD2 (5 bases). The CDR3 has 15 amino acids. V was shortened by 4 bases and J by 1 base, with 10 bases between the two germline ends. The germline V gene has CDR1 SGHDN and CDR2 FVKESK. The CDR3, as DNA: TGTGCCAGCAGCCGGGAGCGCCAGAACACCGGGGAGCTGTTTTTT. The encoded protein is CASSRERQNTGELFF.

This clone was counted once. The V call is TRBV2, the J call TRBJ2-5; TRBD2 agrees at 11 bases. Germline lookup yields CDR1 SNHLY and CDR2 FYNNEI. Germline trimming cut 6 bases from V and 2 bases from J; bases unmatched to any gene: 5. CDR3 length: 15 amino acids. In DNA, the CDR3 is TGTGCCAGCAGCACTAGCGGGAGTGGACAAGAGACCCAGTACTTC. Translated, it gives CASSTSGSGQETQYF.